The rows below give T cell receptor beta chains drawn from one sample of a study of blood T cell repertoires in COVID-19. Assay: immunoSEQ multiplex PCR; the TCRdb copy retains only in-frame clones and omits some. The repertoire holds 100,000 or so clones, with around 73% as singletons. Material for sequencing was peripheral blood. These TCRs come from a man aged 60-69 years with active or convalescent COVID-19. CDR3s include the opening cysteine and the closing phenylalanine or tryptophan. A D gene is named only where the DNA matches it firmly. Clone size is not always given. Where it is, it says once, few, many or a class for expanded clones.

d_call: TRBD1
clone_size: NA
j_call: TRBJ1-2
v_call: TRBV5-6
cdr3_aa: CASSLTDRDLYGYTF
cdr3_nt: TGTGCCAGCAGCTTGACTGACAGGGACCTCTATGGCTACACCTTC

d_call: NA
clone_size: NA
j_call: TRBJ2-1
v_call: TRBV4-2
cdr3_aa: CASSQDGGYNEQFF
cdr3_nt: TGTGCCAGCAGCCAAGATGGAGGGTACAATGAGCAGTTCTTC

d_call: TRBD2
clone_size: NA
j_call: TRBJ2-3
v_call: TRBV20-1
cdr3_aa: CSASTSGRADTQYF
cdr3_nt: TGCAGTGCTAGTACTAGCGGGAGAGCAGATACGCAGTATTTT

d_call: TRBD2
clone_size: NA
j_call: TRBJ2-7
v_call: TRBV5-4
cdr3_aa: CASSFPGEREMKQYF
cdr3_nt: TGTGCCAGCAGCTTCCCGGGAGAGCGGGAAATGAAGCAGTACTTC

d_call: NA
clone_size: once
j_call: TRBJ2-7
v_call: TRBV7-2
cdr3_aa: CASSPGKANGRGAYEQYF
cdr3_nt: TGTGCCAGCAGCCCCGGGAAGGCCAACGGGCGCGGGGCCTACGAGCAGTACTTC

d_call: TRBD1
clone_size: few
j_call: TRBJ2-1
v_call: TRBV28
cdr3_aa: CASSLGRGGSFVQFF
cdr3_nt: TGTGCCAGCAGTTTAGGACGAGGGGGCTCGTTTGTGCAGTTCTTC

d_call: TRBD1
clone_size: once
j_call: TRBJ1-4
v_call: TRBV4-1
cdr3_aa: CASSRRQGAGEKLFF
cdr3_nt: TGCGCCAGCAGCCGTAGACAGGGGGCAGGGGAAAAACTGTTTTTT

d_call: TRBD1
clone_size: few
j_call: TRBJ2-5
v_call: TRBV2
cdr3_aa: CASSRDSRETQYF
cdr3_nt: TGTGCCAGCAGTAGGGACAGTCGAGAGACCCAGTACTTC

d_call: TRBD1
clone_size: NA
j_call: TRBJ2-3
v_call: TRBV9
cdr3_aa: CASSGGGLSTDTQYF
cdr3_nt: TGTGCCAGCAGCGGAGGGGGCCTTAGCACAGATACGCAGTATTTT

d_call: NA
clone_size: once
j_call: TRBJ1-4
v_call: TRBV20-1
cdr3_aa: CSASDGGYAEKLFF
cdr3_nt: TGCAGTGCTAGTGACGGGGGGTACGCTGAAAAACTGTTTTTT

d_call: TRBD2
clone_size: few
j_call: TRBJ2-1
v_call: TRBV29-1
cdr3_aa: CSVGIGLAGAYNEQFF
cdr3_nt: TGCAGCGTTGGAATTGGACTAGCGGGGGCCTACAATGAGCAGTTCTTC

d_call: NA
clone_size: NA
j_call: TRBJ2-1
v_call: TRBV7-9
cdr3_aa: CASSPPGSSSEQFF
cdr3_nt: TGTGCCAGCAGCCCTCCTGGCTCCTCCAGTGAGCAGTTCTTC

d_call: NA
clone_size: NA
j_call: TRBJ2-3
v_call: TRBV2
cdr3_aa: CASGHHGEDTQYF
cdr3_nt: TGTGCCAGCGGCCATCATGGAGAAGATACGCAGTATTTT

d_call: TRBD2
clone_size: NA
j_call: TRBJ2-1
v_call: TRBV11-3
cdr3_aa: CASSLVGRGASGSGEQFF
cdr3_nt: TGTGCCAGCAGCTTAGTGGGGAGGGGTGCTAGCGGGAGCGGTGAGCAGTTCTTC

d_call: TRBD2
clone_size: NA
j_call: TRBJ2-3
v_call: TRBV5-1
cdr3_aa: CASSLGTSDRTDTQYF
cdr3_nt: TGCGCCAGCAGCTTGGGGACTAGCGACCGCACAGATACGCAGTATTTT

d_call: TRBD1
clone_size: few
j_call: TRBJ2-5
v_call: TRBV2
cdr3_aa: CASSERAPGQLTQETQYF
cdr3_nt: TGTGCCAGCAGTGAAAGGGCGCCGGGACAGCTTACCCAAGAGACCCAGTACTTC

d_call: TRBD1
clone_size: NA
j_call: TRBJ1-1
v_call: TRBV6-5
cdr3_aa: CASSSLTGEAFF
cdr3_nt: TGTGCCAGCAGTTCCCTGACAGGGGAAGCTTTCTTT

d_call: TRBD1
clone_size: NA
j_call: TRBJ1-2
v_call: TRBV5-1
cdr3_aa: CASSPWDSNYGYTF
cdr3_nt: TGCGCCAGCAGCCCCTGGGACAGCAACTATGGCTACACCTTC